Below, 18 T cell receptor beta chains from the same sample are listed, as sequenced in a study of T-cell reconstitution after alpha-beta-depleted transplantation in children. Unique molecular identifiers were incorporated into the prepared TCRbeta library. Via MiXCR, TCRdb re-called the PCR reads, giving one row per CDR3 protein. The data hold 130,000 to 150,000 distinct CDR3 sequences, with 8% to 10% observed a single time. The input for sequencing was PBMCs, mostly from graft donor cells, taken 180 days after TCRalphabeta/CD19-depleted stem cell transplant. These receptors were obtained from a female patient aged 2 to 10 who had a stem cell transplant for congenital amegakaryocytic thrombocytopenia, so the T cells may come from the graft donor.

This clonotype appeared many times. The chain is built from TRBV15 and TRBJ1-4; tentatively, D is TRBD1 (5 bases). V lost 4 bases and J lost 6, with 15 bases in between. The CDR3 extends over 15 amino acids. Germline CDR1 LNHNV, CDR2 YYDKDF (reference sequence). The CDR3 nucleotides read TGTGCCACCAGCATTGGTGGGGGAGTGGATGAAAAACTGTTTTTT. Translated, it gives CATSIGGGVDEKLFF.

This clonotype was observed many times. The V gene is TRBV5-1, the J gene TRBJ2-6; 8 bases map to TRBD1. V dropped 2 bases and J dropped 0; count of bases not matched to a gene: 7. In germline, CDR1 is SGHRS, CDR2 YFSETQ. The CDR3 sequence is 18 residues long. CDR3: CASSFPGQVISGANVLTF. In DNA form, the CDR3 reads TGCGCCAGCAGCTTTCCGGGACAGGTTATCTCTGGGGCCAACGTCCTGACTTTC.

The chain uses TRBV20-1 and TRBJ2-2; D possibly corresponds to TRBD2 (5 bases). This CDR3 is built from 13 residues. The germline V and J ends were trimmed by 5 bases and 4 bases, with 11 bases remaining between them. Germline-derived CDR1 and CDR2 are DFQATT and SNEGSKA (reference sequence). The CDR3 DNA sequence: TGCAGTGCTGGGAGTGTGTCCACCGGGGAGCTGTTTTTT. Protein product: CSAGSVSTGELFF.

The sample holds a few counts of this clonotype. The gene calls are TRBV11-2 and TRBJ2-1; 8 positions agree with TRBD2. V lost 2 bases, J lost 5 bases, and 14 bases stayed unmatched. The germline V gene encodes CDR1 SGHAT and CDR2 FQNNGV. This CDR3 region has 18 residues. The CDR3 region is CASSLPRAGTRGHNEQFF. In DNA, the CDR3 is TGTGCCAGCAGCTTACCTAGGGCGGGGACTAGAGGACACAATGAGCAGTTCTTC.

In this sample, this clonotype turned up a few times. The CDR3 coding sequence is TGTGCCAGCGCCAGGGGATTCGAAGAGACCCAGTACTTC. Translated, it gives CASARGFEETQYF. The chain has TRBV27 and TRBJ2-5, with a possible D match to TRBD1 (6 bases). The germline V gene has CDR1 MNHEY and CDR2 SMNVEV (reference sequence). The CDR3 contains 13 residues. V dropped 8 bases and J dropped 3 bases, with 13 bases sitting between them.

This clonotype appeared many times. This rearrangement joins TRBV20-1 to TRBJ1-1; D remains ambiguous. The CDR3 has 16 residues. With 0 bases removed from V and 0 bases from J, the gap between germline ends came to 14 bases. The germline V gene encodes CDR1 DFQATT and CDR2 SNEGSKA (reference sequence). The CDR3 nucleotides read TGCAGTGCTAGAGATCCACGCCGGGGAGTGAACACTGAAGCTTTCTTT. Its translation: CSARDPRRGVNTEAFF.

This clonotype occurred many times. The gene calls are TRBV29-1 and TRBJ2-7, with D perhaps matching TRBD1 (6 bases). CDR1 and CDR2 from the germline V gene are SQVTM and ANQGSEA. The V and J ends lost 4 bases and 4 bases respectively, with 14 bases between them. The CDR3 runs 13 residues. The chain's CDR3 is CSVGGHSKYEQYF. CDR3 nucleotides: TGCAGCGTTGGGGGGCATTCCAAATACGAGCAGTACTTC.

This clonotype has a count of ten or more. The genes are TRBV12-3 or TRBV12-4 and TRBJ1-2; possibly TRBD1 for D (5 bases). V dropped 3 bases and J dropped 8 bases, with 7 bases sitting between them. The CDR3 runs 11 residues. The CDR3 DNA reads TGTGCCAGCAGTTTGGGGCGGGGCTACACCTTC. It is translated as CASSLGRGYTF.

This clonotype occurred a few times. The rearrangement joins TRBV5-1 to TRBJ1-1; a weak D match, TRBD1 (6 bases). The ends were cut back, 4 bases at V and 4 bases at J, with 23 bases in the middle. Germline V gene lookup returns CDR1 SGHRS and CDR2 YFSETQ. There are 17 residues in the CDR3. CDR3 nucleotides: TGCGCCAGCAGCCAGCTTGCGGAGGGGGTTAGTAGCACTGAAGCTTTCTTT. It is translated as CASSQLAEGVSSTEAFF.

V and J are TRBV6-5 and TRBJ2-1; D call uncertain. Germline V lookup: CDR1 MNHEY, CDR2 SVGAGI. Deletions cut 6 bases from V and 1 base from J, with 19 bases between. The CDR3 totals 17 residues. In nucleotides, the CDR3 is TGTGCCAGCAGCTACGACCTGGAAGGGTGGTCCTACAATGAGCAGTTCTTC. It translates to CASSYDLEGWSYNEQFF.

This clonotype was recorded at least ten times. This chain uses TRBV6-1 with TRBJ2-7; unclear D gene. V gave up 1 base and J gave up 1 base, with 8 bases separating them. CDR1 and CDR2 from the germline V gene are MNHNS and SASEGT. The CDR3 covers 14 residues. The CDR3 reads CASSEGWQSYEQYF. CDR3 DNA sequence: TGTGCCAGCAGTGAAGGTTGGCAGTCCTACGAGCAGTACTTC.

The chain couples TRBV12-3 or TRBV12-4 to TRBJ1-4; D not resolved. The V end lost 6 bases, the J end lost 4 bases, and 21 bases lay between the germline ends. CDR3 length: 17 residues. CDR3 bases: TGTGCCAGCAGCTACGACGTCCGGAACCCCTTTAATGAAAAACTGTTTTTT. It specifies CASSYDVRNPFNEKLFF.

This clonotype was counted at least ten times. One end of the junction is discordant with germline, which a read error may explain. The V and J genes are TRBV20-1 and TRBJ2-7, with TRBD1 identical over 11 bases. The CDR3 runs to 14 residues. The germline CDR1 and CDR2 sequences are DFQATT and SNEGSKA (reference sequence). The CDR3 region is CSAKWTGGSHEQYF. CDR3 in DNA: TGCAGTGCGAAATGGACAGGGGGCTCCCACGAGCAGTACTTC.

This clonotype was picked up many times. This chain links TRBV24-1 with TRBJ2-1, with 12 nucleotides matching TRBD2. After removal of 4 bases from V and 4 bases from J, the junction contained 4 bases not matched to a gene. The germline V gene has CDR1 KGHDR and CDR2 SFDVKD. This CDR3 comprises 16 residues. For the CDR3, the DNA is TGTGCCACCAGTGACCTGACTAGCGGGGGTTACAATGAGCAGTTCTTC. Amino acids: CATSDLTSGGYNEQFF.

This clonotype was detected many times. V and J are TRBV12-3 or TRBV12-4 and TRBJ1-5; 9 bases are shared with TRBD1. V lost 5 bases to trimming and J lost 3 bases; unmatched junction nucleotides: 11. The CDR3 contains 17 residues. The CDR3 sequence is CASSPRRTGAHNQPQHF. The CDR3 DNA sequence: TGTGCCAGCAGTCCACGCCGGACAGGGGCGCACAATCAGCCCCAGCATTTT.

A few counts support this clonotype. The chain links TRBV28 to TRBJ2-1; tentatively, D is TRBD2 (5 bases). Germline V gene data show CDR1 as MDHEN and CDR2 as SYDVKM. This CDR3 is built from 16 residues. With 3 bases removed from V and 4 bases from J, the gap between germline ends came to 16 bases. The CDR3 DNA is TGTGCCAGCAGTTTGGGAGAAGCGGAGTTTTACAATGAGCAGTTCTTC. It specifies CASSLGEAEFYNEQFF.

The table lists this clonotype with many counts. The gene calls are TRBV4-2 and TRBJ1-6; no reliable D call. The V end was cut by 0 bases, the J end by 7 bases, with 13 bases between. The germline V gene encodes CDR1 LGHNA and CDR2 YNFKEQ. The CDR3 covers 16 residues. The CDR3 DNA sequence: TGTGCCAGCAGCCAAGAGGGCACGGTAGTGAATTCACCCCTCCACTTT. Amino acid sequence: CASSQEGTVVNSPLHF.

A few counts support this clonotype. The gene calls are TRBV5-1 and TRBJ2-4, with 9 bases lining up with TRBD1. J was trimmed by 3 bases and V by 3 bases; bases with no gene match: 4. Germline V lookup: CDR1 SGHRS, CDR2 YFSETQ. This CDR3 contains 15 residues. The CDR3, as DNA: TGCGCCAGCAGCTACAGGGGGCTGGGCAAAAACATTCAGTACTTC. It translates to CASSYRGLGKNIQYF.